Listed below are T cell receptor beta chains from one sample, sequenced in a study of OX40 agonist ivuxolimab in advanced cancers. Assay used: immunoSEQ multiplex PCR; TCRdb lists only in-frame clones, some missing. The sample records roughly 40,000 clones, about 85% being singletons. The sequences come from CD4+ or CD8+ T cells sorted from blood, collected in a trial of the OX40 agonist ivuxolimab. These receptors were collected from an adult with an advanced solid tumor such as melanoma, head and neck, liver or kidney cancer. The CDR3 runs from the conserved cysteine through the conserved F or W. Each record gives: CDR3 DNA, CDR3 protein, D gene, V gene, J gene, CDR3 length. D genes are given only for firm matches.

cdr3_nt: TGTGCCAGCAGTTCTCCAGGGGGGACTGAAGCTTTCTTT
cdr3_aa: CASSSPGGTEAFF
d_call: TRBD1
v_call: TRBV27
j_call: TRBJ1-1
cdr3_length: 13

cdr3_nt: TGCAGCGGGGTGGGTGACAGGGGAGAGGCAGATACGCAGTATTTT
cdr3_aa: CSGVGDRGEADTQYF
d_call: TRBD1
v_call: TRBV29-1
j_call: TRBJ2-3
cdr3_length: 15

cdr3_nt: TGTGCCAGCAGCGTAGAGAACAGGGCCGGCGAGCAGTACTTC
cdr3_aa: CASSVENRAGEQYF
d_call: NA
v_call: TRBV9
j_call: TRBJ2-7
cdr3_length: 14

cdr3_nt: TGTGCCAGTAGTATAGGGAGTTTTCCTGAGCAGTTCTTC
cdr3_aa: CASSIGSFPEQFF
d_call: NA
v_call: TRBV19
j_call: TRBJ2-1
cdr3_length: 13

cdr3_nt: TGTGCCAGCAGCTTGGGGCAGGGGCCGACCGAGCAGTACTTC
cdr3_aa: CASSLGQGPTEQYF
d_call: NA
v_call: TRBV5-6
j_call: TRBJ2-7
cdr3_length: 14

cdr3_nt: TGTGCCAGCAGTTACTCGCTGGACAGCTCCTACGAGCAGTACTTC
cdr3_aa: CASSYSLDSSYEQYF
d_call: NA
v_call: TRBV6-5
j_call: TRBJ2-7
cdr3_length: 15

cdr3_nt: TGTGCCAGCAGTTACTCCACTAGCCCATACAATGAGCAGTTCTTC
cdr3_aa: CASSYSTSPYNEQFF
d_call: NA
v_call: TRBV6-5
j_call: TRBJ2-1
cdr3_length: 15

cdr3_nt: TGTGCCAGCAGCTTAGGGTGGGGGCAAGAGACCCAGTACTTC
cdr3_aa: CASSLGWGQETQYF
d_call: NA
v_call: TRBV11-2
j_call: TRBJ2-5
cdr3_length: 14

cdr3_nt: TGTGCCAGTACCCCTACCTTTGAGGGTATCTACGAGCAGTACTTC
cdr3_aa: CASTPTFEGIYEQYF
d_call: NA
v_call: TRBV19
j_call: TRBJ2-7
cdr3_length: 15

cdr3_nt: TGTGCCAGCAGTTACTCGAGGACAGGGGGCAGTGGCTACACCTTC
cdr3_aa: CASSYSRTGGSGYTF
d_call: TRBD1
v_call: TRBV6-5
j_call: TRBJ1-2
cdr3_length: 15

cdr3_nt: TGTGCCATCAGTGAGTCACCGAAGAACTATGGCTACACCTTC
cdr3_aa: CAISESPKNYGYTF
d_call: NA
v_call: TRBV6-5
j_call: TRBJ1-2
cdr3_length: 14

cdr3_nt: TGTGCCAGCAGCCAAGGCGCGGACAGGGGAGCTTTCTTT
cdr3_aa: CASSQGADRGAFF
d_call: TRBD1
v_call: TRBV4-2
j_call: TRBJ1-1
cdr3_length: 13

cdr3_nt: TGTGCCAGCACTAAAGGGGGCTCAGATACGCAGTATTTT
cdr3_aa: CASTKGGSDTQYF
d_call: TRBD1
v_call: TRBV6-5
j_call: TRBJ2-3
cdr3_length: 13